This entry lists 26 T cell receptor beta chains sequenced from one sample in a study of T cell responses to AZD1222 COVID-19 vaccine. Assay used: immunoSEQ multiplex PCR; TCRdb lists only in-frame clones, some missing. The sample consists of about 110,000 clones, about 92% of them appearing once. Sample: peripheral blood, taken on day 0 of AZD1222 vaccination. The origin of the receptors is an adult in good health.

This clone was counted a few times. V usage is TRBV5-1 and J usage is TRBJ2-3; TRBD2 might be the D (5 bases). V gave up 4 bases and J gave up 6 bases, with 21 bases separating them. The CDR3 totals 16 residues. Germline V gene data show CDR1 as SGHRS and CDR2 as YFSETQ. CDR3 protein: CASSERKAEWGDTQYF. CDR3 bases: TGCGCCAGCAGCGAACGGAAAGCGGAATGGGGTGATACGCAGTATTTT. The variable domain in full, with the rest retrieved from reference TRBV5-1 and TRBJ2-3, is KAGVTQTPRYLIKTRGQQVTLSCSPISGHRSVSWYQQTPGQGLQFLFEYFSETQRNKGNFPGRFSGRQFSNSRSEMNVSTLELGDSALYLCASSERKAEWGDTQYFGPGTRLTVL.

The chain links TRBV9 to TRBJ2-3; 7 bases are a match to TRBD1. The CDR3 consists of 13 residues. CDR1 and CDR2 from the germline V gene are SGDLS and YYNGEE. V was pared by 5 bases and J by 3 bases, with 3 bases of the junction left unmatched. CDR3 nucleotides: TGTGCCAGCAGGGGGACAGAAACAGATACGCAGTATTTT. Its translation: CASRGTETDTQYF.

This clone was counted a few times. The chain recombines TRBV12-3 or TRBV12-4 with TRBJ2-5; 9 bases map to TRBD1. V lost 8 bases and J lost 6; bases outside the gene matches: 7. CDR3 length: 13 amino acids. CDR3 in DNA: TGTGCCAGCGGCTCGGGACAGGGAAAGACCCAGTACTTC. It yields the protein CASGSGQGKTQYF.

The chain recombines TRBV29-1 with TRBJ2-1; TRBD1 matches 8 bases. Trimming cost V 3 bases and J 8 bases; bases outside gene matches: 3. The CDR3 has 12 residues. Germline values: CDR1 SQVTM, CDR2 ANQGSEA. As DNA, the CDR3 is TGCAGCGTTGAGGCAGGGGGCGATGAGCAGTTCTTC. It is translated as CSVEAGGDEQFF.

The J gene is TRBJ2-1, the V gene TRBV19; 10 bases are shared with TRBD2. V shed 8 bases and J 8 bases; nucleotides not matched to a gene: 9. CDR3 length: 14 residues. Germline values: CDR1 LNHDA, CDR2 SQIVND (reference sequence). CDR3 amino acids: CASRLAGDVYEQFF. The DNA of the CDR3 is TGTGCCAGTCGGCTAGCGGGAGATGTCTATGAGCAGTTCTTC.

In this sample, this clone turned up once. The chain links TRBV7-2 to TRBJ2-4; 8 nucleotides match TRBD1. The CDR3 totals 12 residues. V shed 5 bases and J 8 bases; nucleotides not matched to a gene: 2. Germline CDR1 is SGHTA and CDR2 is FQGNSA. CDR3 residues: CASSTTGDIQYF. CDR3 coding DNA: TGTGCCAGCAGCACGACAGGGGACATTCAGTACTTC.

The V and J genes are TRBV20-1 and TRBJ2-7, with D hard to call. Trimming left V 6 bases short and J 4 bases short, with 10 bases between. Germline V gene sequence: CDR1 DFQATT, CDR2 SNEGSKA (reference sequence). The CDR3 runs to 11 residues. CDR3 sequence reads: CSAKDHYEQYF. Here the CDR3 DNA reads TGCAGTGCAAAAGATCATTACGAGCAGTACTTC.

V and J are TRBV12-3 or TRBV12-4 and TRBJ1-2; D unresolved. Trimming cost V 3 bases and J 8 bases, with 13 bases left between them. The CDR3 is 13 residues long. CDR3 in amino acids: CASSLFQAGGYTF. The DNA of the CDR3 is TGTGCCAGCAGTTTGTTCCAGGCGGGCGGCTACACCTTC.

This chain uses TRBV4-3 with TRBJ1-1; D not resolved. The CDR3 extends over 15 amino acids. V lost 3 bases to trimming and J lost 4 bases, with 15 bases between them. Germline V gene lookup returns CDR1 LGHNA and CDR2 YSLEER. In DNA form, the CDR3 reads TGCGCCAGCAGCCATCGGCGGGGATGGGGCACTGAAGCTTTCTTT. Encoded protein: CASSHRRGWGTEAFF.

The V gene is TRBV5-1, the J gene TRBJ1-1, with 7 positions matching TRBD1. Per the germline V gene, CDR1 is SGHRS and CDR2 is YFSETQ. The J segment lost 6 bases and the V segment lost 3 bases, leaving 8 bases of the junction unmatched. This CDR3 region has 14 residues. CDR3 sequence (DNA): TGCGCCAGCAGCTGGAGACAGGGATCTCCTGAAGCTTTCTTT. Translation: CASSWRQGSPEAFF.

This chain connects TRBV19 to TRBJ1-1; D is unresolved. The V end was cut by 1 base, the J end by 0 bases, with 15 bases between. Germline V gene sequence: CDR1 LNHDA, CDR2 SQIVND (reference sequence). This CDR3 region has 17 residues. The CDR3, as DNA: TGTGCCAGTAGTATAGTTTGGCTTGGGTCGGTGAACACTGAAGCTTTCTTT. It codes for CASSIVWLGSVNTEAFF.

To note about this clone: Other DNA sequences in the sample encode the same CDR3. The chain has TRBV7-9 and TRBJ2-1; 8 positions agree with TRBD2. Germline-derived CDR1 and CDR2 are SEHNR and FQNEAQ (reference sequence). This CDR3 is built from 15 residues. With V trimmed by 1 base and J by 7 bases, 6 bases remained unmatched. The DNA of the CDR3 is TGTGCCAGCAGCTTAGGAGCGGGAGTGGGAAATGAGCAGTTCTTC. Amino acids: CASSLGAGVGNEQFF.

The rearrangement links TRBV5-1 to TRBJ2-1; 8 bases match TRBD1. Germline CDR1 SGHRS, CDR2 YFSETQ. This CDR3 is built from 15 residues. V was clipped by 4 bases and J by 2 bases; unmatched bases: 5. The CDR3 sequence: CASSPGQGTYNEQFF. As DNA, the CDR3 is TGCGCCAGCAGCCCAGGACAGGGCACCTACAATGAGCAGTTCTTC.

CDR3 coding DNA: TGTGCCAGCAGCCTCTCTGGGGGGGGCACAGATACGCAGTATTTT. Translated: CASSLSGGGTDTQYF. The genes are TRBV4-2 and TRBJ2-3, with 7 bases matching TRBD2. V lost 4 bases and J lost 1; bases outside the gene matches: 5. The CDR3 sequence is 15 residues long. CDR1 is LGHNA, CDR2 YNFKEQ, per germline.

The chain recombines TRBV5-1 with TRBJ1-1; no clear D gene. The CDR3 has 15 residues. The germline CDR1 and CDR2 sequences are SGHRS and YFSETQ. The V and J ends lost 0 bases and 0 bases respectively, with 9 bases between them. In nucleotides, the CDR3 is TGCGCCAGCAGCTTGGAACCGCGTATGAACACTGAAGCTTTCTTT. Residues: CASSLEPRMNTEAFF.

The V call is TRBV14, the J call TRBJ1-5, with 7 positions matching TRBD1. CDR1 and CDR2 from the germline V gene are SGHDN and FVKESK. Germline trimming cut 4 bases from V and 3 bases from J; bases unmatched to any gene: 9. CDR3 length: 16 amino acids. CDR3 region: CASSPPGQPLNQPQHF. The DNA of the CDR3 is TGTGCCAGCAGCCCCCCGGGACAGCCACTCAATCAGCCCCAGCATTTT.

The rearrangement joins TRBV11-3 to TRBJ1-1; 8 nucleotides match TRBD1. CDR1 SGHNT and CDR2 YENEEA come from the germline V gene. There are 15 residues in the CDR3. Losses at the gene ends were 1 base for V and 0 bases for J; bases not matched to a gene: 1. The CDR3, as DNA: TGTGCCAGCAGCTTAGGGACAGGGATGAACACTGAAGCTTTCTTT. Its protein is CASSLGTGMNTEAFF.

This clone was detected once. The chain combines TRBV28 with TRBJ1-2; D call uncertain. The germline V gene has CDR1 MDHEN and CDR2 SYDVKM. The V gene lost 1 base and the J gene lost 6 bases, with 15 bases spanning the gap. This CDR3 has 15 amino acids. CDR3 amino acids: CASSLYRSRWDGYTF. CDR3 coding DNA: TGTGCCAGCAGTTTATATCGGTCTCGCTGGGATGGCTACACCTTC.

This rearrangement joins TRBV21-1 to TRBJ2-5; TRBD2 was called by the table and not checked on the DNA. TRBV21-1 is reported as a pseudogene. The CDR3 totals 17 residues. CDR3 amino acids: CASSKSPLAGGSETQYF. The DNA of the CDR3 is TGTGCCAGCAGCAAATCCCCACTAGCGGGGGGGTCGGAGACCCAGTACTTC.

The chain recombines TRBV7-8 with TRBJ2-2; 7 nucleotides line up with TRBD2. This CDR3 comprises 16 residues. Germline V gives CDR1 SGHVS, CDR2 FQNEAQ. The junction had 2 bases not matched to a gene; V was cut back by 1 base and J by 0 bases. The CDR3 reads CASSLELATNTGELFF. In DNA, the CDR3 is TGTGCCAGCAGCTTAGAACTAGCGACGAACACCGGGGAGCTGTTTTTT.

The V gene is TRBV7-8, the J gene TRBJ1-1; D is uncertain. Germline CDR1 reads SGHVS; CDR2 reads FQNEAQ. The CDR3 extends over 13 amino acids. V was pared by 1 base and J by 5 bases, with 8 bases between. This CDR3 reads CASSLGVLTEAFF. DNA for the CDR3: TGTGCCAGCAGCTTAGGGGTTCTAACTGAAGCTTTCTTT.

This sequence joins TRBV5-6 and TRBJ1-5; possible D gene TRBD1, 5 bases. The germline V gene encodes CDR1 SGHDT and CDR2 YYEEEE. V lost 4 bases and J lost 2, with 16 bases in between. CDR3 size: 16 residues. The CDR3 DNA follows: TGTGCCAGCAGCCGCGGGGGTTATGGGGGCAATCAGCCCCAGCATTTT. Encoded protein: CASSRGGYGGNQPQHF.

The chain couples TRBV7-8 to TRBJ2-7; TRBD2 aligns across 7 bases. This CDR3 contains 14 residues. Per the germline V gene, CDR1 is SGHVS and CDR2 is FQNEAQ. V dropped 5 bases and J dropped 7; count of bases not matched to a gene: 11. The CDR3 is CASSEAGFRNEQYF. CDR3 coding DNA: TGTGCCAGCAGCGAAGCGGGATTCCGGAATGAGCAGTACTTC. Variable domain in full (rest from reference TRBV7-8 and TRBJ2-7): GAGVSQSPRYKVAKRGQDVALRCDPISGHVSLFWYQQALGQGPEFLTYFQNEAQLDKSGLPSDRFFAERPEGSVSTLKIQRTQQEDSAVYLCASSEAGFRNEQYFGPGTRLTVT.

The chain is built from TRBV19 and TRBJ2-1, with 9 bases aligning to TRBD2. CDR1 LNHDA and CDR2 SQIVND come from the germline V gene (reference sequence). Losses at the gene ends were 3 bases for V and 9 bases for J; bases not matched to a gene: 9. The CDR3 has 15 amino acids. The CDR3 region is CASSISGGRVSEQFF. As DNA, the CDR3 is TGTGCCAGTAGTATCTCCGGCGGGAGGGTAAGTGAGCAGTTCTTC.

The gene calls are TRBV3-1 (or the pseudogene TRBV3-2) and TRBJ2-5; 8 bases agree with TRBD1. Germline V lookup: CDR1 LGHDT, CDR2 YNNKEL (reference sequence). Trimming took 5 bases from V and 9 from J; bases not matched to a gene: 8. This CDR3 is 13 amino acids long. The CDR3 nucleotides read TGTGCCAGCAGCAGTGACAGGGGAAAGGCCCAGTACTTC. Its translation: CASSSDRGKAQYF.

In this sample, this clone turned up once. V usage is TRBV2 and J usage is TRBJ1-5; D not resolved. The CDR3 covers 14 residues. V dropped 6 bases and J dropped 4 bases, with 13 bases sitting between them. Looked up from germline, CDR1 is SNHLY and CDR2 is FYNNEI. In DNA, the CDR3 is TGTGCCAGCAGGGCCAAGGGAGGGAATCAGCCCCAGCATTTT. This encodes CASRAKGGNQPQHF.